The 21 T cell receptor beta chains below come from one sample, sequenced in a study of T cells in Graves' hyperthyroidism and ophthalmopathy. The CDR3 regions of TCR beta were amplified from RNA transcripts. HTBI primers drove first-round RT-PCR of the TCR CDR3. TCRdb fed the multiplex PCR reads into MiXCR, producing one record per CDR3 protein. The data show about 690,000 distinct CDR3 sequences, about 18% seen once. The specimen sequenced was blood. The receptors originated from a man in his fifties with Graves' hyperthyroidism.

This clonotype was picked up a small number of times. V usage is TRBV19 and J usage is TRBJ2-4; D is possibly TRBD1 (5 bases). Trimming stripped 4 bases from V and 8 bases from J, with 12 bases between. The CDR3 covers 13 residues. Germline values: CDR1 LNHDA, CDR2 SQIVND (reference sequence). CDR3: CASSTQGTDIQYF. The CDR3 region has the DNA TGTGCCAGTAGTACCCAGGGTACGGACATTCAGTACTTC.

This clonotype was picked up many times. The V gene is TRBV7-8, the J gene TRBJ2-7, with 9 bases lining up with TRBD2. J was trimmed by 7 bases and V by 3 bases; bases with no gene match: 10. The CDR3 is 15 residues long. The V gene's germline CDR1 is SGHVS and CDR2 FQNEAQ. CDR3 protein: CASSLGAGGYFEQYF. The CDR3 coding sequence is TGTGCCAGCAGCTTGGGAGCGGGGGGTTATTTTGAGCAGTACTTC.

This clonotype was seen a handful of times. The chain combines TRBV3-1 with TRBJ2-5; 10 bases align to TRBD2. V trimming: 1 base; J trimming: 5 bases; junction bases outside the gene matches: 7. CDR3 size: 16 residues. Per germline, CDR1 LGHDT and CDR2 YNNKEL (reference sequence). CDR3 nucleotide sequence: TGTGCCAGCAGCCAAGTGTCCCAACTAGCGGGGGAGACCCAGTACTTC. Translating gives CASSQVSQLAGETQYF.

The CDR3 nucleotides read TGTGCCACGAGCAGTAGAGGGAACACTGAAGCTTTCTTT. It encodes CATSSRGNTEAFF. The rearrangement joins TRBV24-1 to TRBJ1-1; no firm D call. The CDR3 consists of 13 residues. V was trimmed by 10 bases and J by 1 base, leaving 12 bases between them. Germline V gene lookup returns CDR1 KGHDR and CDR2 SFDVKD.

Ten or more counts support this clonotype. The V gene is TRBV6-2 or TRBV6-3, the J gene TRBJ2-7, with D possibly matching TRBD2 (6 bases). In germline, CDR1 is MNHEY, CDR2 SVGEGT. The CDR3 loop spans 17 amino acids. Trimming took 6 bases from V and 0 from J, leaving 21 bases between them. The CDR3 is CASRPHLTGRVSYEQYF. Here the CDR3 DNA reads TGTGCCAGCAGACCCCACCTTACCGGGAGAGTCTCCTACGAGCAGTACTTC.

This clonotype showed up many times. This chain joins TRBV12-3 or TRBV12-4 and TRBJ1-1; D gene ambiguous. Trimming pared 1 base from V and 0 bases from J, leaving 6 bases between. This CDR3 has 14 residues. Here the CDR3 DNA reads TGTGCCAGCAGTTTAGTTACGCTGAACACTGAAGCTTTCTTT. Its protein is CASSLVTLNTEAFF.

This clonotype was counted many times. The DNA of the CDR3 is TGTGCCAGCAGGCCCGTCGGGAGCGGGACAGGTGCCTCCTACGAGCAGTACTTC. Translation: CASRPVGSGTGASYEQYF. The chain has TRBV2 and TRBJ2-7; maybe TRBD1 (8 bases). The CDR3 is 18 amino acids. The V gene lost 6 bases and the J gene lost 0 bases, with 24 bases spanning the gap. Germline V gene sequence: CDR1 SNHLY, CDR2 FYNNEI.

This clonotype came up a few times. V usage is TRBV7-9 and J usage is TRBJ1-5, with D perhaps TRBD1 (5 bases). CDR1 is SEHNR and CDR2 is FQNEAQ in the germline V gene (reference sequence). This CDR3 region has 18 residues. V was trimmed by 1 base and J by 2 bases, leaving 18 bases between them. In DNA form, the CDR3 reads TGTGCCAGCAGCTTAGTCGGCAGGGACGGGGTAGGCAATCAGCCCCAGCATTTT. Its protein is CASSLVGRDGVGNQPQHF.

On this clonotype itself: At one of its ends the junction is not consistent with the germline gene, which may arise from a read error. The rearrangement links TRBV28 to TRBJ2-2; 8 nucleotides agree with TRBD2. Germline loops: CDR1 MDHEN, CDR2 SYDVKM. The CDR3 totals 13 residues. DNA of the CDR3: TGTGCCAGCAGTTTTGGGCTCGGGAGGGAACTGTTTTTT. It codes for CASSFGLGRELFF.

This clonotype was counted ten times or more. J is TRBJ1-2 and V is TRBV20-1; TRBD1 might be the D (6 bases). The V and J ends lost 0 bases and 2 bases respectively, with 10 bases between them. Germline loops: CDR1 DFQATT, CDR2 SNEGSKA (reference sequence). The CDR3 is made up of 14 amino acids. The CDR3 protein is CSARDPTGNYGYTF. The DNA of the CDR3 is TGCAGTGCTAGAGACCCGACAGGCAACTATGGCTACACCTTC.

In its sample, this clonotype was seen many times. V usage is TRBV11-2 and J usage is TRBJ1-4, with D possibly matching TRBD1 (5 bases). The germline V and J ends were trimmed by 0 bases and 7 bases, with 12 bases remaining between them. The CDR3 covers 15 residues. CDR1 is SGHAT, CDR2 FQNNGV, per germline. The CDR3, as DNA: TGTGCCAGCAGCTTAGATCGTTTCAGGGTTGAAAAACTGTTTTTT. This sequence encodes CASSLDRFRVEKLFF.

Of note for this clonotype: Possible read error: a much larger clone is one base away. The DNA for the CDR3 is TGTGCCAGCATCTTTAGCGGGAGCGACAATGGGCAGTTCTTC. Residues: CASIFSGSDNGQFF. The rearrangement uses TRBV7-2 and TRBJ2-1; 9 bases are a match to TRBD2. Germline V gene sequence: CDR1 SGHTA, CDR2 FQGNSA. This CDR3 spans 14 amino acids.

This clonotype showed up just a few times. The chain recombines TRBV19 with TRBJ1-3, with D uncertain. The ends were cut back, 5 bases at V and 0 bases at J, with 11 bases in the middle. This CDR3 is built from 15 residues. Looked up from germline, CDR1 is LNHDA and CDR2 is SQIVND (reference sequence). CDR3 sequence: CASSALLYSGNTIYF. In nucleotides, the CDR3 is TGTGCCAGTAGTGCACTGCTCTACTCTGGAAACACCATATATTTT.

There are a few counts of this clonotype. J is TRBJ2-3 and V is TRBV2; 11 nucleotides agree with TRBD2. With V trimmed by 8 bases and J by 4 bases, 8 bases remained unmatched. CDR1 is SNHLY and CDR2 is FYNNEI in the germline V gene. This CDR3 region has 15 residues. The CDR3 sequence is CASGGLAGSADTQYF. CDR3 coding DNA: TGTGCCAGCGGTGGACTAGCGGGTAGTGCAGATACGCAGTATTTT. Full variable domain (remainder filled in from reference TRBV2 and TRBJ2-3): EPEVTQTPSHQVTQMGQEVILRCVPISNHLYFYWYRQILGQKVEFLVSFYNNEISEKSEIFDDQFSVERPDGSNFTLKIRSTKLEDSAMYFCASGGLAGSADTQYFGPGTRLTVL.

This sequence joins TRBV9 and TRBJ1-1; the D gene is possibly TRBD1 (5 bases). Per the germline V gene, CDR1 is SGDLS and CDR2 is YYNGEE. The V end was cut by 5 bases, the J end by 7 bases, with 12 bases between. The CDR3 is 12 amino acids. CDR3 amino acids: CASRRDSGEAFF. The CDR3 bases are TGTGCCAGCAGGAGGGACTCGGGTGAAGCTTTCTTT. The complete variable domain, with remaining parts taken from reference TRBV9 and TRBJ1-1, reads DSGVTQTPKHLITATGQRVTLRCSPRSGDLSVYWYQQSLDQGLQFLIQYYNGEERAKGNILERFSAQQFPDLHSELNLSSLELGDSALYFCASRRDSGEAFFGQGTRLTVV.

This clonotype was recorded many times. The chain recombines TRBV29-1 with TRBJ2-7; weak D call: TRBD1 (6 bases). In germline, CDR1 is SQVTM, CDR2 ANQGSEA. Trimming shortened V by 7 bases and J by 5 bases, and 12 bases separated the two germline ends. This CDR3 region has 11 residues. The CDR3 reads CSAHRDDEQYF. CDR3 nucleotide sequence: TGCAGCGCTCACAGGGACGACGAGCAGTACTTC.

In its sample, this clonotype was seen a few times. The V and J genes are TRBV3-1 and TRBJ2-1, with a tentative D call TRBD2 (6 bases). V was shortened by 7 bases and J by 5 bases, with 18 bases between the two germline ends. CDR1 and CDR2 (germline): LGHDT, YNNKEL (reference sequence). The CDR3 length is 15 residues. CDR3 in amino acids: CASTHLGLTNNEQFF. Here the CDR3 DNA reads TGTGCCAGCACCCACTTGGGACTGACAAACAATGAGCAGTTCTTC.

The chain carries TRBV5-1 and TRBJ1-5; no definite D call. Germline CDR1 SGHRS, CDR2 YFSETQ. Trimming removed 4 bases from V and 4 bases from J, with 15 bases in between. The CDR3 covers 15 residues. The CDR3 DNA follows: TGCGCCAGCAGCCTTACTGGGGAGACGAATCAGCCCCAGCATTTT. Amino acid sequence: CASSLTGETNQPQHF.

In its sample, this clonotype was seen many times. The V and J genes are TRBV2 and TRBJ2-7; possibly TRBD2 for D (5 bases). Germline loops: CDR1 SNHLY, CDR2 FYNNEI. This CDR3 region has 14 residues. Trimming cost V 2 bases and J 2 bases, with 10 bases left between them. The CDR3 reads CASSERLATYEQYF. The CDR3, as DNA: TGTGCCAGCAGTGAAAGGCTAGCCACCTACGAGCAGTACTTC.

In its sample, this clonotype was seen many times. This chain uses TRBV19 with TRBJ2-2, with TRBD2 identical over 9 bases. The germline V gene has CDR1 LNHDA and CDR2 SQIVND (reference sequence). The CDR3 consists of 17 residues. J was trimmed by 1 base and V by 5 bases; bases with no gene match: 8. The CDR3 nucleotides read TGTGCCAGTAGTCTCCTAGCGGGACGTGGGAACACCGGGGAGCTGTTTTTT. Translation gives CASSLLAGRGNTGELFF.

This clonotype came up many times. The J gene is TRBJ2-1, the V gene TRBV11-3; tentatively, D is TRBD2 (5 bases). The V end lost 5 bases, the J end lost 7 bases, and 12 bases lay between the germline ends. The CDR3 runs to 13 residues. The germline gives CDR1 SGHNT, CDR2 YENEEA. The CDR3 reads CASSGLFPNEQFF. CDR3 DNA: TGTGCCAGCAGCGGACTCTTTCCAAATGAGCAGTTCTTC. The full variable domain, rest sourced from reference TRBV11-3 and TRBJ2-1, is EAGVVQSPRYKIIEKKQPVAFWCNPISGHNTLYWYLQNLGQGPELLIRYENEEAVDDSQLPKDRFSAERLKGVDSTLKIQPAELGDSAVYLCASSGLFPNEQFFGPGTRLTVL.